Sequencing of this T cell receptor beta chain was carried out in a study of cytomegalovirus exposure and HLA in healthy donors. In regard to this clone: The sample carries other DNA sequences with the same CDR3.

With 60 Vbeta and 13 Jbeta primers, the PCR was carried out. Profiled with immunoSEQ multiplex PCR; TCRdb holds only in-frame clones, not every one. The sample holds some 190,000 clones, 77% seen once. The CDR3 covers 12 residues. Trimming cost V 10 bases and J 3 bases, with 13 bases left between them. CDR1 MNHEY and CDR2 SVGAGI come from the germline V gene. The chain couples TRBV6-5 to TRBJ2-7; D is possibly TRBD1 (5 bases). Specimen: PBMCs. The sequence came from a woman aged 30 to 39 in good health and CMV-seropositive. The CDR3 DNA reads TGTGCCATTTCAGGACAAATCTACGAGCAGTACTTC. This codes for CAISGQIYEQYF.